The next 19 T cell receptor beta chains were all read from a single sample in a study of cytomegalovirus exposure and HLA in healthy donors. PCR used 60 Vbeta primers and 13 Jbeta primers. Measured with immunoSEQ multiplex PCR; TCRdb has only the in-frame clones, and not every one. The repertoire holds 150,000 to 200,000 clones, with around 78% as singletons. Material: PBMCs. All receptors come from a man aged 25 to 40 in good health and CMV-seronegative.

The CDR3 here is CASSPGNQPQHF. The CDR3 region has the DNA TGTGCCAGCAGCCCGGGGAATCAGCCCCAGCATTTT. The J gene is TRBJ1-5, the V gene TRBV7-9, with no clear D. Germline CDR1 is SEHNR and CDR2 is FQNEAQ (reference sequence). This CDR3 is 12 amino acids long. V lost 5 bases, J lost 4 bases, and 6 bases lay in between.

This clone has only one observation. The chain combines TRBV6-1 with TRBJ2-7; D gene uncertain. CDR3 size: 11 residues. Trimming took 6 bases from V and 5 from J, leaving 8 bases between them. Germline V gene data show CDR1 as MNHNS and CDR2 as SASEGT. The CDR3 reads CASRRPDEQYF. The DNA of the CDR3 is TGTGCCAGCAGGAGGCCGGACGAGCAGTACTTC.

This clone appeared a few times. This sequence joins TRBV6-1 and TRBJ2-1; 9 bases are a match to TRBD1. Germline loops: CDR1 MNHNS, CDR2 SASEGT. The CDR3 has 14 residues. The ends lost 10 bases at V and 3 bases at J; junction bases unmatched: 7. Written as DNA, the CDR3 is TGTGCCATCGGGGGACAGGGACGCTACAATGAGCAGTTCTTC. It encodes CAIGGQGRYNEQFF.

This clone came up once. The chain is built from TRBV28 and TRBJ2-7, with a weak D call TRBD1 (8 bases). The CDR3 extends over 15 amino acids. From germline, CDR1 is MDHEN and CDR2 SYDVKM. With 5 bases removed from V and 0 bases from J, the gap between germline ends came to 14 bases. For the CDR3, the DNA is TGTGCCAGCAGTACACAGGGGGGGAGCTCCTACGAGCAGTACTTC. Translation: CASSTQGGSSYEQYF.

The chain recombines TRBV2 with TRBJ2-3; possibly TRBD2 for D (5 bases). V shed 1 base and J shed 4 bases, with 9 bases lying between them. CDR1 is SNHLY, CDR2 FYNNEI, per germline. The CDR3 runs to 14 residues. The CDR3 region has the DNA TGTGCCAGCAGTGAAGAGCTAGCAGCAGATACGCAGTATTTT. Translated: CASSEELAADTQYF.

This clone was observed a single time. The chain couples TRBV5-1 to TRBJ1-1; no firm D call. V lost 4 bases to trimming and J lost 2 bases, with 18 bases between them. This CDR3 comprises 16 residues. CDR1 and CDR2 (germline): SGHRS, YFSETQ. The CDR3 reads CASSAEGGMVNTEAFF. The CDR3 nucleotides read TGCGCCAGCAGCGCCGAAGGAGGTATGGTAAACACTGAAGCTTTCTTT. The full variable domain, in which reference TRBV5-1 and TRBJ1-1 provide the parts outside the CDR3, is KAGVTQTPRYLIKTRGQQVTLSCSPISGHRSVSWYQQTPGQGLQFLFEYFSETQRNKGNFPGRFSGRQFSNSRSEMNVSTLELGDSALYLCASSAEGGMVNTEAFFGQGTRLTVV.

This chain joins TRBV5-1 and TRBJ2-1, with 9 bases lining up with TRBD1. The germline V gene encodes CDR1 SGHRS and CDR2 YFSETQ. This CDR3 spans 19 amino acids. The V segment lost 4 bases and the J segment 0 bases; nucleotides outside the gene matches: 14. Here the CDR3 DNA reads TGCGCCAGCAGCAGGACGGGACAGGGTTACCCAAGCTCCTACAATGAGCAGTTCTTC. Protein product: CASSRTGQGYPSSYNEQFF.

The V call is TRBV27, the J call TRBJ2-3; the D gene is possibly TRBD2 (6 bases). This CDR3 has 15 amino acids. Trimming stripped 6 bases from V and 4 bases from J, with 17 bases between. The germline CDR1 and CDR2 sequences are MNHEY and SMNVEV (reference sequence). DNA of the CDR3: TGTGCCAGCAGCTTGGGGGGATACTTGGCAGATACGCAGTATTTT. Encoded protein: CASSLGGYLADTQYF.

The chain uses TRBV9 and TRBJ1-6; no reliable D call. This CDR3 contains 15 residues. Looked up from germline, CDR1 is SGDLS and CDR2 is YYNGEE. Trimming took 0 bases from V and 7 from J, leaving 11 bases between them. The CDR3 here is CASSVGGFGNSPLHF. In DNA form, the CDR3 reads TGTGCCAGCAGCGTAGGAGGCTTCGGCAATTCACCCCTCCACTTT.

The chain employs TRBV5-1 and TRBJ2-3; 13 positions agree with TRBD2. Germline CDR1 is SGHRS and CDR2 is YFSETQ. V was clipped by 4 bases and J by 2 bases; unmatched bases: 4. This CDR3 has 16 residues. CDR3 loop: CASSRGTSGNTDTQYF. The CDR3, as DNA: TGCGCCAGCAGCCGAGGGACTAGCGGGAACACAGATACGCAGTATTTT.

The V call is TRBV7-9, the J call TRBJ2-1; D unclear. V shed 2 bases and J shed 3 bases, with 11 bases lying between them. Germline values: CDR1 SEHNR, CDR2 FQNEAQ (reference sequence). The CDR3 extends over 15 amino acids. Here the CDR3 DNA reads TGTGCCAGCAGCTTAAGGCAGGCATTCTACAATGAGCAGTTCTTC. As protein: CASSLRQAFYNEQFF.

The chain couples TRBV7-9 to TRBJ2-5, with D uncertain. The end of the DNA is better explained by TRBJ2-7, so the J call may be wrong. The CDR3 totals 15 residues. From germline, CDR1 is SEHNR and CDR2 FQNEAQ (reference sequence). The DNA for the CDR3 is TGTGCCAGCAGTGGGTTGTCTCTGGGCTCCTACGAGCAGTACTTC. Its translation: CASSGLSLGSYEQYF.

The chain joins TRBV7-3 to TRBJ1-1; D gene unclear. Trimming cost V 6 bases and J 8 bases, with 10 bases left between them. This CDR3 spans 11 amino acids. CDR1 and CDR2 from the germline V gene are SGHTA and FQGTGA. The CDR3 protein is CASREGSEAFF. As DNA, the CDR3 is TGTGCCAGCAGGGAGGGATCAGAAGCTTTCTTT.

This CDR3 is CASSFGLVAGRMYNEQFF. In nucleotides, the CDR3 is TGCGCCAGCAGCTTCGGGTTAGTAGCGGGGCGTATGTACAATGAGCAGTTCTTC. This chain joins TRBV5-1 and TRBJ2-1, with 8 bases identical to TRBD2. Germline V gene data show CDR1 as SGHRS and CDR2 as YFSETQ. Unmatched junction bases numbered 14, after V lost 2 bases and J lost 4 bases. The CDR3 extends over 18 amino acids.

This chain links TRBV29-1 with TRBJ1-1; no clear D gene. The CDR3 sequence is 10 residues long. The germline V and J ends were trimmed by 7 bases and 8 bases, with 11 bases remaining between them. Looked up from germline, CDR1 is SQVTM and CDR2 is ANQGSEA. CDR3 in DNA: TGCAGCGCTGTCACGGGGGAAGCTTTCTTT. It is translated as CSAVTGEAFF.

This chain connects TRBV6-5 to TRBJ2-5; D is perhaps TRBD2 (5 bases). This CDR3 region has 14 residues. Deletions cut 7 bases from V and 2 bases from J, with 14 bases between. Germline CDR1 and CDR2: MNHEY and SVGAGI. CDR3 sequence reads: CASKLGGPQETQYF. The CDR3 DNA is TGTGCCAGCAAGTTAGGCGGGCCGCAAGAGACCCAGTACTTC.

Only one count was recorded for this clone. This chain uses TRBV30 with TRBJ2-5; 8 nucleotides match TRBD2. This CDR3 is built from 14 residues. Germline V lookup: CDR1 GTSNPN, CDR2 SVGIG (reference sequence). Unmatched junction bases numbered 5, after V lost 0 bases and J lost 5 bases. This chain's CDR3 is CAWSVVAGLETQYF. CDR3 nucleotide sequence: TGTGCCTGGAGTGTGGTAGCGGGATTGGAGACCCAGTACTTC. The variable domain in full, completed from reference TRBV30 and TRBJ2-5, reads SQTIHQWPATLVQPVGSPLSLECTVEGTSNPNLYWYRQAAGRGLQLLFYSVGIGQISSEVPQNLSASRPQDRQFILSSKKLLLSDSGFYLCAWSVVAGLETQYFGPGTRLLVL.

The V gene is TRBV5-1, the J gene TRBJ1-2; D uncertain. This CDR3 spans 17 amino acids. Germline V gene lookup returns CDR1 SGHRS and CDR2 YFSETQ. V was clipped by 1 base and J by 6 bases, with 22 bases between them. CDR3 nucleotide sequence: TGCGCCAGCAGCTTGATCCCGGGAAAAGTGGTGGAGAATGGCTACACCTTC. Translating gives CASSLIPGKVVENGYTF. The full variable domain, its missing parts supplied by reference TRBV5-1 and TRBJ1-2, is KAGVTQTPRYLIKTRGQQVTLSCSPISGHRSVSWYQQTPGQGLQFLFEYFSETQRNKGNFPGRFSGRQFSNSRSEMNVSTLELGDSALYLCASSLIPGKVVENGYTFGSGTRLTVV.

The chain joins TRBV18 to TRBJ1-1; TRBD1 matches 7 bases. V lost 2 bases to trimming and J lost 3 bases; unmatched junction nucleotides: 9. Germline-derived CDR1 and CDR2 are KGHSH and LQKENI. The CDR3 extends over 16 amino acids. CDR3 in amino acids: CASSPSEGAGYTEAFF. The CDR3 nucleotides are TGTGCCAGCTCACCATCAGAGGGGGCAGGGTACACTGAAGCTTTCTTT.